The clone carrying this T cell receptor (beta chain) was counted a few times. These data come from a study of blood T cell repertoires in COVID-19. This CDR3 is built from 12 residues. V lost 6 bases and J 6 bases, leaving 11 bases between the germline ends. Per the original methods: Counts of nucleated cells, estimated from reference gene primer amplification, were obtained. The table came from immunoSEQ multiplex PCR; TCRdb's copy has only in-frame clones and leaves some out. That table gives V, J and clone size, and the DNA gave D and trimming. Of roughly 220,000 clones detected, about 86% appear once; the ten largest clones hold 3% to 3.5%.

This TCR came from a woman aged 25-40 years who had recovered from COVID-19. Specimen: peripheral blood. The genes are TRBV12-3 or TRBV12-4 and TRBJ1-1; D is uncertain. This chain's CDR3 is CASSRPLPEAFF. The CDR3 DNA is TGTGCCAGCAGCAGACCACTACCTGAAGCTTTCTTT.